The clone carrying this TCR beta chain was seen more than once but under ten times. Its specificity is not known. The PCR made use of 60 Vbeta and 13 Jbeta primers. Only in-frame clones appear in the TCRdb table, and some are missing; sequencing was by immunoSEQ multiplex PCR. The data contain 85,000 to 100,000 clones, around 64% of them singletons. This CDR3 contains 16 residues. CDR1 and CDR2 from the germline V gene are LNHDA and SQIVND (reference sequence). The ends were cut back, 10 bases at V and 2 bases at J, with 21 bases in the middle. The data stem from a study of cytomegalovirus exposure and HLA in healthy donors. Study results and limitations: The authors later found most CMV-associated TCR beta chains appeared HLA-restricted. Earlier analysis yielded a pattern in which most TCR beta V segments were productive about 90% or about 30% of the time. Associated with cytomegalovirus, according to the listing, were 150 to 200 TCR beta chains. Researchers reported in a later analysis that a missense DCLRE1C variant was tied to TCR beta V- and J-gene trimming.

Sequenced input: PBMCs. The receptor's source is a man aged 60-69 years in good health and CMV-seronegative. The rearrangement links TRBV19 to TRBJ2-1; D possibly corresponds to TRBD2 (6 bases). CDR3 residues: CAIGSLPGAPYNEQFF. The DNA for the CDR3 is TGTGCCATCGGCTCCCTGCCGGGAGCCCCCTACAATGAGCAGTTCTTC.